This TCR beta chain derives from a study of blood T cell repertoires in COVID-19. Study-level background: Samples came from the United States, Italy and Spain, spanning acute and convalescent COVID-19. PBMCs, B-cell-depleted T cells, or T cells provided the cDNA or gDNA that made up the material.

Per the germline V gene, CDR1 is SEHNR and CDR2 is FQNEAQ (reference sequence). The CDR3 spans 13 residues. V was cut by 5 bases and J by 3 bases, with 10 bases left in between. In the study's own analysis: Reference gene primers were amplified, and this amplification served to estimate nucleated cell counts. Using immunoSEQ multiplex PCR, the repertoire was profiled, and TCRdb retains in-frame clones only, with some absent. V, J and clone size are those of that table, while D and trimming were read from the DNA. Of 95,000 to 100,000 clones detected, 75% to 90% appear once; the ten largest clones hold approximately 1.8%.

The receptor comes from an older woman with active or convalescent COVID-19. The chain employs TRBV7-9 and TRBJ1-1; D might be TRBD1 (5 bases). What was sequenced was peripheral blood. CDR3 DNA sequence: TGTGCCAGCAGCCCGCAGGGATACACTGAAGCTTTCTTT. Protein: CASSPQGYTEAFF.